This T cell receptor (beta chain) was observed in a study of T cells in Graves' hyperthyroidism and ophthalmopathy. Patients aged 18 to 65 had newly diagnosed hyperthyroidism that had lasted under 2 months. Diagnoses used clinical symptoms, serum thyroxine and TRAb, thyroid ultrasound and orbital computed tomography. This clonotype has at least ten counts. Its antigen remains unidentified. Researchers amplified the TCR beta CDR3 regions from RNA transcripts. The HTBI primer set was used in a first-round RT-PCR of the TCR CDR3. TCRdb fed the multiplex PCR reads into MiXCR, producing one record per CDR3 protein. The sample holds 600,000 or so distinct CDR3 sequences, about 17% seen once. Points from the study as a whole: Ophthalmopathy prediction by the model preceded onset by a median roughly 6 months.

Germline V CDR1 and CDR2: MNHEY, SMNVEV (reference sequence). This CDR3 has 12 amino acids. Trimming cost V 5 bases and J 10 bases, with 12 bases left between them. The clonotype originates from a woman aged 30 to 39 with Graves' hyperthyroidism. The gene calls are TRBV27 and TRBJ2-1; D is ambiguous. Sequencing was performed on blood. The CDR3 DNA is TGTGCCAGCAGTCCACTGGACCGGGAGCAGTTCTTC. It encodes CASSPLDREQFF.